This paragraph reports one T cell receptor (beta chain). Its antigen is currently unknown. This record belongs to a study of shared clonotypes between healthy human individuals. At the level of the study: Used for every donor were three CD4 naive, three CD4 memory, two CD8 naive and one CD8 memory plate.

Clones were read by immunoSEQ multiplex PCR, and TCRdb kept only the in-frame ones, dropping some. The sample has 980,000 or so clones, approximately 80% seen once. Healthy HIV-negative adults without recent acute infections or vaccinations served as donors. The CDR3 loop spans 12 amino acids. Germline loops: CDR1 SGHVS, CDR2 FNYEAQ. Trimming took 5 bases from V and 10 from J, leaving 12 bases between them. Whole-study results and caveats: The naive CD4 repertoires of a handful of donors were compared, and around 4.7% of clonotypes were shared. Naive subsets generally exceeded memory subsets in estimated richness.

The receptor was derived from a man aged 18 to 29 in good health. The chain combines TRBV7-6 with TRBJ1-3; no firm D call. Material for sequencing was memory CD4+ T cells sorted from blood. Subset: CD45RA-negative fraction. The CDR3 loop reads CASSTGGQTIYF. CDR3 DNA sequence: TGTGCCAGCAGCACCGGAGGGCAGACCATATATTTT.